Described below is a single T cell receptor beta chain sequence and its context. The antigen remains undetermined. Multiplex touch-down PCR with TRB-A/B primers amplified rearranged V-D-J TRB sequences. TCRdb ran MiXCR on the multiplex PCR reads and lists one entry per CDR3 protein. The sample lists more than 10,000 distinct CDR3 sequences; approximately 25% were seen once. These data originate in a study of T cell repertoires in aging, cancer and after chemotherapy. Study at large: Donor ages fell into six groups from 30 or younger up to 70 or older. The full dataset contained around 8.2 million TCR reads.

The study's findings and limits: In each cancer cohort, median generation probability increased across chemotherapy, suggesting thymic output rebounded. Healthy donors lost TCR diversity with age mainly through richness, cancer patients through richness and evenness.

Germline V gives CDR1 SGHRS, CDR2 YFSETQ. Deletions cut 0 bases from V and 2 bases from J, with 9 bases between. This CDR3 spans 15 amino acids. The template was genomic DNA from peripheral blood, not RNA. This receptor was taken from a human donor in good health. The V and J genes are TRBV5-1 and TRBJ2-1; the D is unclear. The sample comprised blood. The CDR3 DNA reads as TGCGCCAGCAGCTTGGAGTCAGAGACCTACAATGAGCAGTTCTTC. It translates to CASSLESETYNEQFF. Looking up the rest from reference TRBV5-1 and TRBJ2-1 gives the full variable domain: KAGVTQTPRYLIKTRGQQVTLSCSPISGHRSVSWYQQTPGQGLQFLFEYFSETQRNKGNFPGRFSGRQFSNSRSEMNVSTLELGDSALYLCASSLESETYNEQFFGPGTRLTVL.